This T cell receptor beta chain was retrieved from a study of T cells in Graves' hyperthyroidism and ophthalmopathy. This clonotype was counted a few times. Amplification targeted TCR beta CDR3 regions from RNA transcripts. An initial round of RT-PCR targeting the TCR CDR3 relied on the HTBI primer set. TCRdb re-called the multiplex PCR reads with MiXCR, one entry per CDR3 protein. This sample yields over 700,000 distinct CDR3 sequences, of which 38% are seen a single time; around 9.3% belongs to the top ten. Germline V lookup: CDR1 ENHRY, CDR2 SYGVKD. The CDR3 is 15 amino acids. V lost 10 bases and J 6 bases, leaving 24 bases between the germline ends.

The TCR was taken from a man younger than 35 with Graves' hyperthyroidism. This chain joins TRBV10-3 and TRBJ1-1, with D possibly TRBD1 on 5 matching bases. Sequenced: blood. The CDR3 region has the DNA TGTGCCAGCAATGTGACAGATCCCCTGGAGGCTGAAGCTTTCTTT. This sequence encodes CASNVTDPLEAEAFF.